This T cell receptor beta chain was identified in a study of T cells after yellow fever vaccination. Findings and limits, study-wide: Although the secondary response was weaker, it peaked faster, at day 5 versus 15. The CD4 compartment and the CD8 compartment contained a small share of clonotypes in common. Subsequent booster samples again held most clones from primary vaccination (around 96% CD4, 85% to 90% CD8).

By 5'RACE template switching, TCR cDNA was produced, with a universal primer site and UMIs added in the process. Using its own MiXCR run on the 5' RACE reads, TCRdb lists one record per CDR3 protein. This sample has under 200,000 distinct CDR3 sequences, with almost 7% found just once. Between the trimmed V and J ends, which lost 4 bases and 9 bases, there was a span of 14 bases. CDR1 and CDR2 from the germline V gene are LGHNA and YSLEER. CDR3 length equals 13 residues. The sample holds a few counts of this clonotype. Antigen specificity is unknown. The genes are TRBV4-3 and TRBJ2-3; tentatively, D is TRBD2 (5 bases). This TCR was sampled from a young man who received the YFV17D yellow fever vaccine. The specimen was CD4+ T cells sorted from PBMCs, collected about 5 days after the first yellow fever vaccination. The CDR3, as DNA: TGCGCCAGCAGCCCCTCCGGGGAAGGCACGCAGTATTTT. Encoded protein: CASSPSGEGTQYF.